The next 22 T cell receptor beta chains were all read from a single sample in a study of shared clonotypes between healthy human individuals. Sequencing was performed with immunoSEQ multiplex PCR; in TCRdb, only in-frame clones are kept and a portion is missing. This sample carries hundreds of thousands of clones, 80% to 95% of them seen once, and the ten largest clones take approximately 25%. The naive CD8 fraction comprised CD45RO-negative cells positively selected for CCR7 and excluded terminally differentiated effector memory CD45RA+ cells. The material sequenced was naive CD8+ T cells sorted from blood. The receptors come from a young man in good health.

V usage is TRBV27 and J usage is TRBJ2-7, with 7 positions matching TRBD1. CDR3 length equals 14 residues. Germline lookup yields CDR1 MNHEY and CDR2 SMNVEV (reference sequence). V dropped 6 bases and J dropped 4; count of bases not matched to a gene: 9. The chain's CDR3 is CASSTSDRVYEQYF. CDR3 sequence (DNA): TGTGCCAGCAGCACCTCCGACAGGGTATACGAGCAGTACTTC.

V usage is TRBV28 and J usage is TRBJ2-7; D is possibly TRBD2 (5 bases). Looked up from germline, CDR1 is MDHEN and CDR2 is SYDVKM. With 7 bases removed from V and 6 bases from J, the gap between germline ends came to 22 bases. The CDR3 extends over 15 amino acids. The CDR3 nucleotides are TGTGCCAGCAACAAAGGAGGATCTTCCATTGGCGAGCAGTACTTC. It encodes CASNKGGSSIGEQYF.

The chain couples TRBV5-6 to TRBJ1-2; no firm D call. V was trimmed by 0 bases and J by 8 bases, leaving 14 bases between them. The germline V gene encodes CDR1 SGHDT and CDR2 YYEEEE. CDR3 length: 14 amino acids. As DNA, the CDR3 is TGTGCCAGCAGCTTGGCCGGCCAGTTGTCGGGCTACACCTTC. As protein: CASSLAGQLSGYTF. The variable domain in full, with the rest retrieved from reference TRBV5-6 and TRBJ1-2, is DAGVTQSPTHLIKTRGQQVTLRCSPKSGHDTVSWYQQALGQGPQFIFQYYEEEERQRGNFPDRFSGHQFPNYSSELNVNALLLGDSALYLCASSLAGQLSGYTFGSGTRLTVV.

About this clone itself: The junction departs from the called germline gene at one end, perhaps through a read error. This chain joins TRBV7-7 and TRBJ2-1; 7 nucleotides match TRBD2. CDR3 length: 15 amino acids. CDR1 and CDR2 (germline): SSHAT, FNYEAQ (reference sequence). The CDR3: CASSDAGVGYNEQFF. The CDR3 nucleotides are TGTGCTAGCAGCGATGCGGGAGTTGGTTACAATGAGCAGTTCTTC.

The chain recombines TRBV29-1 with TRBJ2-7, with D unresolved. Trimming took 4 bases from V and 2 from J, leaving 9 bases between them. This CDR3 region has 12 residues. CDR1 SQVTM and CDR2 ANQGSEA come from the germline V gene. CDR3 nucleotides: TGCAGCGTTGTCGGCGGTCCCTACGAGCAGTACTTC. Amino acids: CSVVGGPYEQYF.

This clone was seen only once. V usage is TRBV28 and J usage is TRBJ2-3; 10 bases are a match to TRBD2. Germline trimming cut 4 bases from V and 5 bases from J; bases unmatched to any gene: 6. The germline gives CDR1 MDHEN, CDR2 SYDVKM. CDR3 length: 15 amino acids. For the CDR3, the DNA is TGTGCCAGCAGTTCTCTAGCGGGAGTCGTAGATACGCAGTATTTT. Its protein product is CASSSLAGVVDTQYF.

The rearrangement joins TRBV28 to TRBJ2-1; 7 bases are a match to TRBD2. With V trimmed by 4 bases and J by 5 bases, 11 bases remained unmatched. Germline CDR1 and CDR2: MDHEN and SYDVKM. This CDR3 spans 16 amino acids. Here the CDR3 reads CASSSLAGDENNEQFF. The CDR3 nucleotides read TGTGCCAGCAGTTCCTTAGCGGGTGATGAGAACAATGAGCAGTTCTTC.

This chain joins TRBV11-2 and TRBJ2-3, with a possible D match to TRBD1 (5 bases). The CDR3 runs 15 residues. V lost 5 bases and J 2 bases, leaving 14 bases between the germline ends. Germline CDR1 is SGHAT and CDR2 is FQNNGV. The DNA of the CDR3 is TGTGCCAGCAGCCCCGGACAAGATCACACAGATACGCAGTATTTT. Amino acid sequence: CASSPGQDHTDTQYF.

The V gene is TRBV6-5, the J gene TRBJ2-3; no clear D gene. Per the germline V gene, CDR1 is MNHEY and CDR2 is SVGAGI. V lost 10 bases, J lost 4 bases, and 9 bases lay in between. CDR3 length: 11 residues. CDR3 DNA: TGTGCCACTAAAACAGCAGATACGCAGTATTTT. Its protein is CATKTADTQYF.

The CDR3 spells CASSLVGGREETQYF. DNA of the CDR3: TGTGCCAGCAGCTTGGTAGGCGGGAGGGAAGAGACCCAGTACTTC. This sequence joins TRBV5-4 and TRBJ2-5; 9 bases align to TRBD2. V trimming: 0 bases; J trimming: 3 bases; junction bases outside the gene matches: 3. Germline V CDR1 and CDR2: SGHNT, YYREEE (reference sequence). The CDR3 covers 15 residues.

V and J are TRBV11-2 and TRBJ2-4, with D perhaps TRBD1 (5 bases). Germline V gene sequence: CDR1 SGHAT, CDR2 FQNNGV. Trimming cost V 8 bases and J 8 bases, with 13 bases left between them. The length of the CDR3 is 12 residues. CDR3 sequence: CASGRGADIQYF. The DNA of the CDR3 is TGTGCCAGCGGGCGTGGGGCCGACATTCAGTACTTC. The complete variable domain, with remaining parts taken from reference TRBV11-2 and TRBJ2-4, reads EAGVAQSPRYKIIEKRQSVAFWCNPISGHATLYWYQQILGQGPKLLIQFQNNGVVDDSQLPKDRFSAERLKGVDSTLKIQPAKLEDSAVYLCASGRGADIQYFGAGTRLSVL.

In DNA form, the CDR3 reads TGTGCCAGCCGCCTAGCGGGAGAGGTAAGGAATGAGCAGTTCTTC. The encoded protein is CASRLAGEVRNEQFF. J is TRBJ2-1 and V is TRBV27; 10 nucleotides align to TRBD2. The junction had 11 bases not matched to a gene; V was cut back by 8 bases and J by 7 bases. The CDR3 runs 15 residues. CDR1 MNHEY and CDR2 SMNVEV come from the germline V gene (reference sequence).

This chain joins TRBV11-2 and TRBJ1-1; D unclear. Per germline, CDR1 SGHAT and CDR2 FQNNGV. Between the trimmed V and J ends, which lost 2 bases and 0 bases, there was a span of 10 bases. The CDR3 spans 15 residues. The CDR3 sequence is CASSLILQMNTEAFF. For the CDR3, the DNA is TGTGCCAGCAGCTTAATACTGCAAATGAACACTGAAGCTTTCTTT.

The chain links TRBV5-1 to TRBJ1-2, with TRBD1 matching over 10 bases. V was pared by 0 bases and J by 7 bases, with 6 bases of the junction left unmatched. The CDR3 is made up of 15 amino acids. Germline CDR1 is SGHRS and CDR2 is YFSETQ. In nucleotides, the CDR3 is TGCGCCAGCAGCTTGGCCCCGGGACAGGGGTCTGGCTACACCTTC. Its translation: CASSLAPGQGSGYTF.

The chain joins TRBV28 to TRBJ1-5; unclear D gene. The CDR3 spans 11 residues. Trimming pared 5 bases from V and 5 bases from J, leaving 4 bases between. The germline V gene has CDR1 MDHEN and CDR2 SYDVKM. CDR3 region: CASSPDQPQHF. The CDR3, as DNA: TGTGCCAGCAGTCCTGATCAGCCCCAGCATTTT.

The chain has TRBV7-8 and TRBJ2-7, with unresolved D. Germline V CDR1 and CDR2: SGHVS, FQNEAQ. CDR3 length equals 15 residues. Trimming pared 1 base from V and 7 bases from J, leaving 17 bases between. CDR3 in amino acids: CASSLGTLRMEEQYF. The CDR3 nucleotides are TGTGCCAGCAGCTTAGGGACGTTGCGGATGGAGGAGCAGTACTTC. The variable domain in full, completed from reference TRBV7-8 and TRBJ2-7, reads GAGVSQSPRYKVAKRGQDVALRCDPISGHVSLFWYQQALGQGPEFLTYFQNEAQLDKSGLPSDRFFAERPEGSVSTLKIQRTQQEDSAVYLCASSLGTLRMEEQYFGPGTRLTVT.

The genes are TRBV5-4 and TRBJ1-1; D not certain. Germline V gene data show CDR1 as SGHNT and CDR2 as YYREEE (reference sequence). The CDR3 length is 12 residues. V lost 9 bases, J lost 1 base, and 10 bases lay in between. The CDR3 protein is CATLAANTEAFF. CDR3 sequence (DNA): TGTGCCACATTGGCAGCGAACACTGAAGCTTTCTTT.

The J gene is TRBJ2-7, the V gene TRBV27; 9 bases fit TRBD1. The CDR3 sequence is 15 residues long. V lost 0 bases and J lost 3; bases outside the gene matches: 3. Germline CDR1 and CDR2: MNHEY and SMNVEV (reference sequence). The CDR3 reads CASSLSWGQGYEQYF. The CDR3 DNA reads TGTGCCAGCAGTTTATCGTGGGGACAGGGCTACGAGCAGTACTTC.

V usage is TRBV27 and J usage is TRBJ2-1; possibly TRBD2 for D (6 bases). V shed 5 bases and J shed 3 bases, with 11 bases lying between them. Germline values: CDR1 MNHEY, CDR2 SMNVEV (reference sequence). CDR3 size: 14 residues. The chain's CDR3 is CASSRGGNYNEQFF. The DNA for the CDR3 is TGTGCCAGCAGTCGGGGCGGGAACTACAATGAGCAGTTCTTC.

The V gene is TRBV5-5, the J gene TRBJ2-7, with 8 bases aligning to TRBD2. The CDR3 runs 15 residues. V dropped 0 bases and J dropped 6; count of bases not matched to a gene: 8. The germline gives CDR1 SGHKS, CDR2 YYEKEE (reference sequence). CDR3 region: CASSLGSGSPVEQYF. CDR3 DNA: TGTGCCAGCAGCTTGGGAAGCGGGAGTCCTGTCGAGCAGTACTTC.

CDR3 nucleotides: TGTGCCAGCAGTCGAGGTGGGACAAGCTACGAGCAGTACTTC. Residues: CASSRGGTSYEQYF. J is TRBJ2-7 and V is TRBV27; maybe TRBD1 (6 bases). Per the germline V gene, CDR1 is MNHEY and CDR2 is SMNVEV (reference sequence). V lost 5 bases and J lost 3, with 14 bases in between. The length of the CDR3 is 14 residues.

V and J are TRBV7-9 and TRBJ2-7; D gene unclear. The CDR3 is 14 residues long. Trimming stripped 5 bases from V and 4 bases from J, with 15 bases between. Germline lookup yields CDR1 SEHNR and CDR2 FQNEAQ (reference sequence). CDR3 DNA: TGTGCCAGCAGCCCCCGTAGTTGGGATTACGAGCAGTACTTC. Translation: CASSPRSWDYEQYF.